These T cell receptor beta chains were read from a single sample in a study of graft-versus-host responses after intestinal transplantation. Generated by immunoSEQ multiplex PCR, the TCRdb table keeps only in-frame clones and is missing some. In the table there are under 25,000 clones, more than 75% of which are singletons. The sample was bone marrow, taken 120 to 130 days after transplant. These receptors originate from a human patient who received an intestinal transplant, so some T cells may come from the graft donor. The conserved cysteine and the conserved F or W are not part of the CDR3 here.

TRBJ2-1	TRBV5-8	ASSHRDRGYNEQF
TRBJ2-7	TRBV6-5	ASSRTGNYEQY
TRBJ2-7	TRBV6-6	ASVYSYEQY
TRBJ2-7	TRBV18	ASSPAGARREQY
TRBJ2-1	TRBV29-1	SVDRENEQF
TRBJ2-3	TRBV15	ATSRHPKRSLTDTQY
TRBJ2-7	TRBV29-1	STGDRDYEQY
TRBJ2-7	TRBV9	ASSVGDSVYEQY
TRBJ2-7	TRBV6-5	ASSYSSDFLLWEQY
TRBJ1-2	TRBV2	ASSEVPNYGYT
TRBJ1-1	TRBV7-9	ASTTRQGPEAF
TRBJ1-6	TRBV6-5	ASHFSSQAPLH
TRBJ2-3	TRBV5-1	ASTQGWGPGVDTQY
TRBJ2-3	TRBV10-3	AISGRERSGTGATDTQY
TRBJ2-3	TRBV7-9	ASSPRTGSTDTQY
TRBJ2-7	TRBV10-3	AISDRGKDEQY